The 26 T cell receptor beta chains in this list originate from one sample, sequenced in a study of cytomegalovirus exposure and HLA in healthy donors. PCR amplification relied on 60 Vbeta primers (plus 13 Jbeta primers). Profiled with immunoSEQ multiplex PCR; TCRdb holds only in-frame clones, not every one. The table lists about 110,000 clones, roughly 78% of them singletons, with 1% to 1.5% in the top ten. Sequencing was carried out using PBMCs. Receptors originate from a woman under 40 in good health and CMV-seronegative.

The chain has TRBV4-2 and TRBJ1-2; D is unresolved. The V and J ends lost 0 bases and 6 bases respectively, with 8 bases between them. The CDR3 sequence is 13 residues long. Germline lookup yields CDR1 LGHNA and CDR2 YNFKEQ. The CDR3 is CASSQESADGYTF. The CDR3 bases are TGTGCCAGCAGCCAAGAATCCGCAGATGGCTACACCTTC.

This chain's CDR3 is CARSRKGALGNTIYF. The CDR3 coding sequence is TGTGCCAGAAGCCGAAAGGGGGCGCTTGGAAACACCATATATTTT. The chain recombines TRBV5-3 with TRBJ1-3; 7 nucleotides line up with TRBD1. TRBV5-3 counts as an open reading frame of uncertain function. The CDR3 is 15 amino acids. J was trimmed by 3 bases and V by 4 bases; bases with no gene match: 7.

This clone showed up just a few times. The chain recombines TRBV7-9 with TRBJ2-7, with a tentative D call TRBD2 (6 bases). The germline gives CDR1 SEHNR, CDR2 FQNEAQ (reference sequence). CDR3 size: 18 residues. V was shortened by 3 bases and J by 1 base, with 22 bases between the two germline ends. CDR3 nucleotides: TGTGCCAGCAGCTTGGCGAGGGGCTCTAGCGTAGTATCCTACGAGCAGTACTTC. Translation: CASSLARGSSVVSYEQYF.

In DNA form, the CDR3 reads TGTGCCAGCAGTGACTCGACGGGCGGGGGGGCCGATGAGCAGTTCTTC. This codes for CASSDSTGGGADEQFF. This chain connects TRBV6-4 to TRBJ2-1, with TRBD2 matching 9 bases. The CDR3 runs to 16 residues. The germline V gene has CDR1 MRHNA and CDR2 SNTAGT. V lost 0 bases to trimming and J lost 8 bases; unmatched junction nucleotides: 8.

A few counts support this clone. V gene TRBV7-9 combines with J gene TRBJ2-3; 7 bases align to TRBD1. There are 16 residues in the CDR3. Germline V CDR1 and CDR2: SEHNR, FQNEAQ (reference sequence). Trimming removed 1 base from V and 2 bases from J; junction bases left unmatched: 6. CDR3 in amino acids: CASSLVTGVTTDTQYF. The CDR3 DNA follows: TGTGCCAGCAGCTTAGTCACAGGGGTAACCACAGATACGCAGTATTTT.

This chain's CDR3 is CASSTGMGNTEAFF. For the CDR3, the DNA is TGTGCCAGCAGCACGGGGATGGGGAACACTGAAGCTTTCTTT. V usage is TRBV7-6 and J usage is TRBJ1-1, with D unclear. CDR1 is SGHVS, CDR2 FNYEAQ, per germline. The V and J ends lost 5 bases and 1 base respectively, with 11 bases between them. There are 14 residues in the CDR3.

V and J are TRBV28 and TRBJ1-5, with 10 positions matching TRBD1. Looked up from germline, CDR1 is MDHEN and CDR2 is SYDVKM. V trimming: 6 bases; J trimming: 5 bases; junction bases outside the gene matches: 10. CDR3 size: 16 residues. The DNA for the CDR3 is TGTGCCAGCAGCCCCTTGGGACAGGGGTACGATCAGCCCCAGCATTTT. Its protein product is CASSPLGQGYDQPQHF. The complete variable domain, with remaining parts taken from reference TRBV28 and TRBJ1-5, reads DVKVTQSSRYLVKRTGEKVFLECVQDMDHENMFWYRQDPGLGLRLIYFSYDVKMKEKGDIPEGYSVSREKKERFSLILESASTNQTSMYLCASSPLGQGYDQPQHFGDGTRLSIL.

J is TRBJ1-1 and V is TRBV14; D unresolved. Germline V gene lookup returns CDR1 SGHDN and CDR2 FVKESK. The V end was cut by 3 bases, the J end by 1 base, with 12 bases between. The CDR3 is 15 residues long. The CDR3: CASSHLTFSNTEAFF. In DNA, the CDR3 is TGTGCCAGCAGCCATTTGACATTCTCGAACACTGAAGCTTTCTTT.

The V and J genes are TRBV6-6 and TRBJ2-2; 7 bases agree with TRBD1. V trimming: 5 bases; J trimming: 4 bases; junction bases outside the gene matches: 4. The CDR3 is 14 amino acids. Per germline, CDR1 MNHNY and CDR2 SVGAGI (reference sequence). CDR3 protein: CASSPGQVTGELFF. For the CDR3, the DNA is TGTGCCAGCAGTCCCGGACAGGTCACCGGGGAGCTGTTTTTT.

The rearrangement links TRBV6-1 to TRBJ2-2; possible D gene TRBD2, 5 bases. V lost 10 bases and J lost 4, with 13 bases in between. CDR1 is MNHNS and CDR2 is SASEGT in the germline V gene. CDR3 length equals 13 residues. The CDR3, as DNA: TGTGCCAACGGGAAGTTCAGCACCGGGGAGCTGTTTTTT. Amino acids: CANGKFSTGELFF.

This rearrangement joins TRBV4-2 to TRBJ1-1; possible D gene TRBD1, 6 bases. This CDR3 has 14 residues. V dropped 1 base and J dropped 6 bases, with 12 bases sitting between them. Germline CDR1 is LGHNA and CDR2 is YNFKEQ. DNA for the CDR3: TGTGCCAGCAGCCAAGTCGCGGGGGCGTCTGAAGCTTTCTTT. Its protein is CASSQVAGASEAFF.

Points on this clone: This sample also contains other DNA sequences that code for the same CDR3. The chain joins TRBV30 to TRBJ1-3; no firm D call. CDR3 length: 12 residues. Germline-derived CDR1 and CDR2 are GTSNPN and SVGIG (reference sequence). V dropped 0 bases and J dropped 4 bases, with 4 bases sitting between them. The CDR3 sequence: CAWSVLGNTIYF. The CDR3, as DNA: TGTGCCTGGAGTGTACTGGGAAACACCATATATTTT.

The rearrangement links TRBV28 to TRBJ1-2; a weak D match, TRBD1 (6 bases). CDR3 size: 15 residues. Germline values: CDR1 MDHEN, CDR2 SYDVKM. The V gene lost 6 bases and the J gene lost 0 bases, with 14 bases spanning the gap. CDR3 loop: CASSRGRGPNYGYTF. CDR3 nucleotide sequence: TGTGCCAGCAGCAGGGGTCGCGGCCCTAACTATGGCTACACCTTC.

The CDR3: CASSQERGNAFF. Written as DNA, the CDR3 is TGTGCCAGCAGCCAGGAGCGAGGGAACGCTTTCTTT. V usage is TRBV14 and J usage is TRBJ1-1; D is uncertain. This CDR3 comprises 12 residues. V lost 3 bases, J lost 11 bases, and 13 bases lay in between. Germline V gives CDR1 SGHDN, CDR2 FVKESK.

V and J are TRBV29-1 and TRBJ1-1; 7 bases align to TRBD1. CDR1 is SQVTM, CDR2 ANQGSEA, per germline. V lost 4 bases and J lost 7; bases outside the gene matches: 18. The CDR3 loop spans 16 amino acids. CDR3 bases: TGCAGCGTTGGCCCTTACTTCGGACAGGAAAGTTTTGAAGCTTTCTTT. It specifies CSVGPYFGQESFEAFF. The entire variable domain, with the rest obtained from reference TRBV29-1 and TRBJ1-1, is as follows: SAVISQKPSRDICQRGTSLTIQCQVDSQVTMMFWYRQQPGQSLTLIATANQGSEATYESGFVIDKFPISRPNLTFSTLTVSNMSPEDSSIYLCSVGPYFGQESFEAFFGQGTRLTVV.

The V gene is TRBV6-4, the J gene TRBJ2-1; 9 bases agree with TRBD2. This CDR3 has 14 amino acids. From germline, CDR1 is MRHNA and CDR2 SNTAGT. The trim removed 2 bases at V and 16 bases at J, leaving 12 bases unmatched. CDR3 coding DNA: TGTGCCAGCAGTGACGGGAACGGGGTAGCGGGAGCATTCTTC. Translating it yields CASSDGNGVAGAFF.

This chain connects TRBV7-3 to TRBJ1-1; a weak D match, TRBD1 (6 bases). Germline V gene sequence: CDR1 SGHTA, CDR2 FQGTGA. V was shortened by 5 bases and J by 4 bases, with 14 bases between the two germline ends. The CDR3 is 14 amino acids. The CDR3 DNA sequence: TGTGCCAGCAGCCCAGGAGGGGGGGTCACTGAAGCTTTCTTT. It translates to CASSPGGGVTEAFF.

V is TRBV25-1 and J is TRBJ2-7; D is possibly TRBD2 (5 bases). V was shortened by 4 bases and J by 4 bases, with 8 bases between the two germline ends. The V gene's germline CDR1 is MGHDK and CDR2 SYGVNS. This CDR3 region has 12 residues. The CDR3 DNA follows: TGTGCCAGCAGTGGAGGGAGATACGAGCAGTACTTC. This encodes CASSGGRYEQYF.

This clone was recorded a few times. The chain combines TRBV5-6 with TRBJ2-5; TRBD1 matches 8 bases. CDR3 length equals 14 residues. The junction had 6 bases not matched to a gene; V was cut back by 4 bases and J by 4 bases. Germline V gene sequence: CDR1 SGHDT, CDR2 YYEEEE. Written as DNA, the CDR3 is TGTGCCAGCAGCGACAGGGGTAGGGGAGAGACCCAGTACTTC. Translated, it gives CASSDRGRGETQYF.

V gene TRBV2 combines with J gene TRBJ1-1; 7 nucleotides align to TRBD1. With 4 bases clipped from V and 11 bases from J, the junction kept 4 bases outside the gene matches. The CDR3 length is 11 residues. Germline V gene lookup returns CDR1 SNHLY and CDR2 FYNNEI. DNA for the CDR3: TGTGCCAGCAGTGGACAGGGCTCGGCTTTCTTT. Translating gives CASSGQGSAFF.

The rearrangement uses TRBV10-2 and TRBJ2-3; D is perhaps TRBD1 (5 bases). Looked up from germline, CDR1 is WSHSY and CDR2 is SAAADI. Deletions cut 3 bases from V and 1 base from J, with 17 bases between. The CDR3 extends over 17 amino acids. The CDR3 bases are TGCGCCAGCAGTGATCCCAGGGAAGAATACGGCACAGATACGCAGTATTTT. This translates into CASSDPREEYGTDTQYF.

The chain recombines TRBV7-9 with TRBJ2-7; D call uncertain. The germline V and J ends were trimmed by 3 bases and 1 base, with 7 bases remaining between them. The CDR3 is made up of 13 amino acids. Germline V lookup: CDR1 SEHNR, CDR2 FQNEAQ (reference sequence). The CDR3 protein is CASSFTGSYEQYF. In DNA, the CDR3 is TGTGCCAGCAGCTTTACTGGTTCCTACGAGCAGTACTTC.

The rearrangement links TRBV30 to TRBJ1-2, with TRBD1 matching 12 bases. V was pared by 1 base and J by 8 bases, with 11 bases of the junction left unmatched. Germline CDR1 and CDR2: GTSNPN and SVGIG (reference sequence). This CDR3 contains 16 residues. CDR3 region: CAWSAGQGALAWGYTF. The CDR3 nucleotides are TGTGCCTGGAGTGCGGGACAGGGGGCACTAGCTTGGGGCTACACCTTC.

This clone appeared once. V gene TRBV4-2 combines with J gene TRBJ1-1; D not resolved. V gave up 2 bases and J gave up 3 bases, with 7 bases separating them. Germline V gives CDR1 LGHNA, CDR2 YNFKEQ. The CDR3 extends over 13 amino acids. CDR3 residues: CASSQKSHTEAFF. CDR3 sequence (DNA): TGTGCCAGCAGCCAAAAATCTCACACTGAAGCTTTCTTT.

The V gene is TRBV11-2, the J gene TRBJ2-5, with 12 bases fitting TRBD1. V was pared by 5 bases and J by 5 bases, with 6 bases of the junction left unmatched. CDR3 length: 15 amino acids. Germline CDR1 is SGHAT and CDR2 is FQNNGV. CDR3 DNA sequence: TGTGCCAGCAGCGCGGGGACAGGGGGCAGTGAGACCCAGTACTTC. It specifies CASSAGTGGSETQYF.

The chain has TRBV25-1 and TRBJ1-2; D ambiguous. V lost 3 bases and J lost 4, with 9 bases in between. The CDR3 is made up of 13 amino acids. CDR1 is MGHDK and CDR2 is SYGVNS in the germline V gene. CDR3: CASSDPSRYGYTF. The DNA for the CDR3 is TGTGCCAGCAGTGATCCGTCTCGCTATGGCTACACCTTC.